The clone carrying this T cell receptor (beta chain) was counted a few times. The antigen is undetermined. The entry originates in a study of T-cell reconstitution after alpha-beta-depleted transplantation in children. General study findings and limits: Surviving recipient T cells and thymic progenitors accounted for the high day-60 TCRbeta diversity observed in some patients. Hyperexpanded clones declined; after one year, newly produced T cells mostly supplied diversity. It was reported that alpha-beta T cells came from several hundred expanded graft clones (about two months after transplant).

The CDR3 runs 14 residues. V was pared by 5 bases and J by 5 bases, with 6 bases of the junction left unmatched. A library of TCRbeta sequences, prepared with unique molecular identifiers, was generated. TCRdb called the PCR reads again in MiXCR, with one record for every CDR3 protein. The data show approximately 1,000,000 distinct CDR3 sequences, 25% to 35% seen once. This chain connects TRBV12-3 or TRBV12-4 to TRBJ2-1; 7 bases align to TRBD2. The sequencing used PBMCs, mostly from graft donor cells, collected 360 days after TCRalphabeta/CD19-depleted stem cell transplant. This clonotype originated in a boy in the first two years of life who had a stem cell transplant for SCID, so the T cells may come from the graft donor. CDR3 coding DNA: TGTGCCAGCAGTACATTGAGCGGGGACAATGAGCAGTTCTTC. Translation gives CASSTLSGDNEQFF.